This T cell receptor beta chain comes out of a study of identical twins. TCRdb re-called the 5' RACE reads with MiXCR, one entry per CDR3 protein. The data show about 810,000 distinct CDR3 sequences, about 12% seen once. This CDR3 is 15 amino acids long. The V gene's germline CDR1 is SGHTA and CDR2 FQGNSA. Trimming cost V 4 bases and J 9 bases; bases outside gene matches: 9. The same data also went into a second study, on yellow fever vaccine responses in identical twins.

Sequencing input: PBMCs. The chain employs TRBV7-2 and TRBJ2-1; 10 nucleotides agree with TRBD2. This TCR was recovered from a woman under 30 in good health. Here the CDR3 DNA reads TGTGCCAGCAGCTCCCGAGCGGGAGGGCCGGGTGAGCAGTTCTTC. It yields the protein CASSSRAGGPGEQFF.